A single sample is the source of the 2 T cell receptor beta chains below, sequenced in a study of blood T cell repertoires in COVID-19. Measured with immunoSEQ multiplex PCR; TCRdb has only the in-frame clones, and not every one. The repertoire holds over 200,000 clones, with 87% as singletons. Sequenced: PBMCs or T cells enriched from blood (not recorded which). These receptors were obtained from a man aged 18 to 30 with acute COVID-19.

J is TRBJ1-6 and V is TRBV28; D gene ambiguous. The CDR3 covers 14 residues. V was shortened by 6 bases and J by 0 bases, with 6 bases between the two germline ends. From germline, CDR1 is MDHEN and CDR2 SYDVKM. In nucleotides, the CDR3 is TGTGCCAGCAGGCCGAGCTCCTATAATTCACCCCTCCACTTT. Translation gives CASRPSSYNSPLHF.

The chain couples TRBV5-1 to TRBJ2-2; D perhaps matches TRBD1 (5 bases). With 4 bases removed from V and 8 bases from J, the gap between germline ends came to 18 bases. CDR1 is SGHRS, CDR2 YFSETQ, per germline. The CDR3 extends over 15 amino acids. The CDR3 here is CASSPQAAGSGELFF. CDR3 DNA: TGCGCCAGCAGCCCCCAAGCAGCAGGGTCGGGGGAGCTGTTTTTT.